This TCR beta chain was obtained from a study of T cell repertoires in cytomegalovirus infection. Study-wide context: CMV infection and matching HLA type were both indicated by public TCR beta signatures.

TCRdb independently ran MiXCR on the reads; one entry per CDR3 protein. The repertoire consists of some 680,000 distinct CDR3 sequences, with 35% to 45% occurring once and the leading ten covering 2.5% to 3.5%. This clonotype came up a few times. The antigen remains undetermined. Whole-study findings and limits: Of the TCR beta families, the public ones yielded a cumulative frequency that identified carriers of CMV plus the relevant HLA. In two of eight donors, the top clonotype was HLA-C-restricted CMV-specific.

The sample was PBMCs. This receptor was identified in a human donor in good health (CMV status not recorded). Some clones in this sample may be carry-over from other donors' samples.

CDR3 sequence: CASSPWGGKPLGEQYF. The CDR3 nucleotides are TGTGCCAGCAGCCCCTGGGGCGGGAAGCCACTGGGGGAGCAGTACTTC. This sequence joins TRBV3-1 and TRBJ2-7, with D maybe TRBD2 (6 bases). Germline assignment: CDR1 LGHDT and CDR2 YNNKEL (reference sequence). V was pared by 4 bases and J by 7 bases, with 23 bases between. The CDR3 spans 16 residues.